Each of the 32 T cell receptor beta chains below was sequenced from the same sample in a study of shared clonotypes between healthy human individuals. Method: immunoSEQ multiplex PCR; TCRdb's copy keeps in-frame clones and lacks some. The data show under 750,000 clones, with around 70% seen just once and under 2% held by the top ten. The specimen was memory CD4+ T cells sorted from blood. The subset denotes: CD45RA-negative fraction. Receptor source: a young woman in good health.

In its sample, this clone was seen a few times. V is TRBV2 and J is TRBJ1-1, with 7 positions matching TRBD1. CDR1 is SNHLY and CDR2 is FYNNEI in the germline V gene. Unmatched junction bases numbered 4, after V lost 5 bases and J lost 1 base. This CDR3 contains 14 residues. The CDR3: CASSSTGWNTEAFF. Here the CDR3 DNA reads TGTGCCAGCAGTTCGACAGGGTGGAACACTGAAGCTTTCTTT.

The chain uses TRBV11-3 and TRBJ2-3, with a tentative D call TRBD2 (5 bases). The ends were cut back, 4 bases at V and 5 bases at J, with 13 bases in the middle. This CDR3 has 14 amino acids. Germline V gives CDR1 SGHNT, CDR2 YENEEA. The CDR3 region has the DNA TGTGCCAGCAGCTCGTGGGCGGGCGGAGATACGCAGTATTTT. Translation: CASSSWAGGDTQYF.

Worth noting for this clone: Germline and junction disagree at one end, which may indicate a read error. The CDR3 protein is CASSQYYRAGGGNEQFF. CDR3 sequence (DNA): TGCGCCAGCAGCCAGTATTACAGGGCGGGAGGTGGCAATGAGCAGTTCTTC. This chain joins TRBV5-4 and TRBJ2-1; 8 bases are shared with TRBD2. CDR3 length: 17 amino acids. Germline CDR1 SGHNT, CDR2 YYREEE (reference sequence).

The V gene is TRBV19, the J gene TRBJ2-7; D gene uncertain. Trimming pared 5 bases from V and 1 base from J, leaving 12 bases between. Looked up from germline, CDR1 is LNHDA and CDR2 is SQIVND (reference sequence). There are 14 residues in the CDR3. The CDR3 bases are TGTGCCAGTAGTCTGACCGGCTCGTCCTACGAGCAGTACTTC. Translation gives CASSLTGSSYEQYF.

V and J are TRBV28 and TRBJ2-2; 15 bases are a match to TRBD2. Unmatched junction bases numbered 8, after V lost 1 base and J lost 5 bases. The V gene's germline CDR1 is MDHEN and CDR2 SYDVKM. The CDR3 has 19 amino acids. The CDR3 sequence is CASSLLRTSGRADTGELFF. The CDR3 DNA follows: TGTGCCAGCAGTTTATTGAGGACTAGCGGGAGGGCCGATACCGGGGAGCTGTTTTTT.

Here the CDR3 reads CASSLPGVGETQYF. In DNA, the CDR3 is TGTGCCAGCAGTTTACCGGGAGTCGGGGAGACCCAGTACTTC. This sequence joins TRBV27 and TRBJ2-5; D is possibly TRBD2 (6 bases). V shed 2 bases and J shed 5 bases, with 12 bases lying between them. The CDR3 has 14 residues. The germline CDR1 and CDR2 sequences are MNHEY and SMNVEV (reference sequence).

The V gene is TRBV18, the J gene TRBJ2-7; no clear D. CDR3 length: 15 residues. Trimming removed 2 bases at V and 1 base at J, with 12 bases between. CDR1 is KGHSH, CDR2 LQKENI, per germline. CDR3 DNA sequence: TGTGCCAGCTCACCATATACAGACCAGTCCTACGAGCAGTACTTC. Translation gives CASSPYTDQSYEQYF.

The count of this clone is one. In nucleotides, the CDR3 is TGTGCCAGCAGTTTGCCCCAAAGGGGCTACACCTTC. Its translation: CASSLPQRGYTF. The genes are TRBV28 and TRBJ1-2; D is ambiguous. The CDR3 has 12 residues. Germline-derived CDR1 and CDR2 are MDHEN and SYDVKM. The ends were cut back, 3 bases at V and 8 bases at J, with 10 bases in the middle.

This rearrangement joins TRBV4-2 to TRBJ2-7; 10 nucleotides line up with TRBD2. The CDR3 length is 16 residues. V lost 4 bases, J lost 2 bases, and 8 bases stayed unmatched. Germline V lookup: CDR1 LGHNA, CDR2 YNFKEQ. CDR3 in amino acids: CASSPPLAGHAYEQYF. CDR3 DNA: TGTGCCAGCAGCCCACCACTAGCGGGACATGCCTACGAGCAGTACTTC.

This clone was picked up a small number of times. The chain links TRBV7-9 to TRBJ2-7; D might be TRBD1 (6 bases). The V gene's germline CDR1 is SEHNR and CDR2 FQNEAQ (reference sequence). Trimming left V 5 bases short and J 2 bases short, with 16 bases between. This CDR3 is 15 amino acids long. CDR3 residues: CASSPGAGHPYEQYF. DNA of the CDR3: TGTGCCAGCAGCCCAGGGGCAGGACACCCCTACGAGCAGTACTTC.

The chain has TRBV5-1 and TRBJ1-1; D ambiguous. Germline V gene lookup returns CDR1 SGHRS and CDR2 YFSETQ. V lost 4 bases to trimming and J lost 0 bases, with 7 bases between them. This CDR3 contains 13 residues. The CDR3 DNA reads TGCGCCAGCAGCCTCACAATGAACACTGAAGCTTTCTTT. This codes for CASSLTMNTEAFF.

This rearrangement joins TRBV27 to TRBJ2-1, with TRBD1 matching over 7 bases. CDR3 length equals 16 residues. CDR1 and CDR2 from the germline V gene are MNHEY and SMNVEV (reference sequence). V shed 5 bases and J 0 bases; nucleotides not matched to a gene: 7. The CDR3 spells CASSLRQGSSYNEQFF. CDR3 coding DNA: TGTGCCAGCAGTCTGAGACAGGGAAGCTCCTACAATGAGCAGTTCTTC.

V is TRBV28 and J is TRBJ2-3; a possible D gene is TRBD1 (5 bases). CDR1 is MDHEN, CDR2 SYDVKM, per germline. The CDR3 extends over 15 amino acids. V was clipped by 7 bases and J by 4 bases, with 18 bases between them. The CDR3 is CASKGAVPRADTQYF. Here the CDR3 DNA reads TGTGCCAGCAAAGGGGCTGTCCCCCGTGCAGATACGCAGTATTTT. Drawing the rest from reference TRBV28 and TRBJ2-3, the complete variable domain is DVKVTQSSRYLVKRTGEKVFLECVQDMDHENMFWYRQDPGLGLRLIYFSYDVKMKEKGDIPEGYSVSREKKERFSLILESASTNQTSMYLCASKGAVPRADTQYFGPGTRLTVL.

Remarks on this clone: The same CDR3 also results from other DNA sequences found in this sample. The V call is TRBV11-2, the J call TRBJ2-6, with D uncertain. The CDR3 runs 14 residues. The V gene lost 5 bases and the J gene lost 2 bases, with 7 bases spanning the gap. Germline V gene data show CDR1 as SGHAT and CDR2 as FQNNGV. The CDR3 spells CASSLGTGANVLTF. Written as DNA, the CDR3 is TGTGCCAGCAGCCTAGGGACTGGGGCCAACGTCCTGACTTTC.

Points on this clone: The same CDR3 also results from other DNA sequences found in this sample. The chain recombines TRBV11-2 with TRBJ1-2; tentatively, D is TRBD1 (6 bases). The CDR3 is 13 amino acids. Germline CDR1 reads SGHAT; CDR2 reads FQNNGV. The germline V and J ends were trimmed by 3 bases and 2 bases, with 7 bases remaining between them. DNA of the CDR3: TGTGCCAGCAGCTTGGGACAAAACTATGGCTACACCTTC. The encoded protein is CASSLGQNYGYTF.

The rearrangement uses TRBV18 and TRBJ1-2, with D perhaps matching TRBD1 (6 bases). Germline-derived CDR1 and CDR2 are KGHSH and LQKENI. The CDR3 length is 13 residues. V was clipped by 2 bases and J by 6 bases, with 10 bases between them. The CDR3 sequence is CASSPGTTNGYTF. CDR3 nucleotides: TGTGCCAGCTCACCAGGGACAACTAATGGCTACACCTTC.

This clone was seen many times. V and J are TRBV19 and TRBJ1-2; D gene uncertain. The CDR3 is 13 amino acids. Trimming shortened V by 2 bases and J by 3 bases, and 7 bases separated the two germline ends. Germline V gene sequence: CDR1 LNHDA, CDR2 SQIVND (reference sequence). CDR3 DNA: TGTGCCAGTAGTATAACAGACCACTATGGCTACACCTTC. Protein product: CASSITDHYGYTF.

V is TRBV11-2 and J is TRBJ2-1; weak D call: TRBD2 (5 bases). CDR1 SGHAT and CDR2 FQNNGV come from the germline V gene. The V gene lost 5 bases and the J gene lost 4 bases, with 21 bases spanning the gap. The CDR3 is 17 residues long. CDR3 loop: CASSHDLLAHSYNEQFF. CDR3 nucleotides: TGTGCCAGCAGCCACGACCTCCTAGCTCACTCATACAATGAGCAGTTCTTC. The complete variable domain, with remaining parts taken from reference TRBV11-2 and TRBJ2-1, reads EAGVAQSPRYKIIEKRQSVAFWCNPISGHATLYWYQQILGQGPKLLIQFQNNGVVDDSQLPKDRFSAERLKGVDSTLKIQPAKLEDSAVYLCASSHDLLAHSYNEQFFGPGTRLTVL.

This sequence joins TRBV5-1 and TRBJ2-5; 13 bases are a match to TRBD2. This CDR3 spans 16 amino acids. The V gene's germline CDR1 is SGHRS and CDR2 YFSETQ. Trimming took 5 bases from V and 1 from J; bases not matched to a gene: 5. In nucleotides, the CDR3 is TGCGCCAGCAGTTCCGGGACTAGCGGGGTCCAAGAGACCCAGTACTTC. Its protein product is CASSSGTSGVQETQYF.

The chain carries TRBV19 and TRBJ1-2; 10 bases line up with TRBD1. J lost 4 bases, V lost 9 bases, and 8 bases had no gene match. This CDR3 is built from 14 residues. Germline CDR1 reads LNHDA; CDR2 reads SQIVND (reference sequence). Written as DNA, the CDR3 is TGTGCCAGCAAAACGGGACAGGGGTTCTATGGCTACACCTTC. Translated, it gives CASKTGQGFYGYTF. The full variable domain, its missing parts supplied by reference TRBV19 and TRBJ1-2, is DGGITQSPKYLFRKEGQNVTLSCEQNLNHDAMYWYRQDPGQGLRLIYYSQIVNDFQKGDIAEGYSVSREKKESFPLTVTSAQKNPTAFYLCASKTGQGFYGYTFGSGTRLTVV.

The chain uses TRBV19 and TRBJ2-7; the D is unclear. The germline CDR1 and CDR2 sequences are LNHDA and SQIVND (reference sequence). V was pared by 3 bases and J by 6 bases, with 12 bases between. There are 13 residues in the CDR3. The CDR3, as DNA: TGTGCCAGTAGTATTCAAATACAGAGCGAGCAGTACTTC. This gives the protein CASSIQIQSEQYF.

The rearrangement links TRBV2 to TRBJ2-7; D gene unclear. The CDR3 is 14 residues long. Germline loops: CDR1 SNHLY, CDR2 FYNNEI. Deletions cut 1 base from V and 4 bases from J, with 11 bases between. DNA for the CDR3: TGTGCCAGCAGTGAAGGGCGACTGTTGTACGAGCAGTACTTC. Its translation is CASSEGRLLYEQYF.

The V and J genes are TRBV9 and TRBJ2-7; D might be TRBD1 (5 bases). CDR3 length: 15 amino acids. Germline CDR1 is SGDLS and CDR2 is YYNGEE. The V and J ends lost 3 bases and 0 bases respectively, with 13 bases between them. In nucleotides, the CDR3 is TGTGCCAGCAGCGGGGGCCGCAGGTACTCCTACGAGCAGTACTTC. Its translation is CASSGGRRYSYEQYF.

This clone was found once. Other DNA sequences in this specimen translate into the identical CDR3. The chain links TRBV28 to TRBJ1-5; perhaps TRBD1 as D (6 bases). Trimming removed 5 bases at V and 5 bases at J, with 13 bases between. Germline assignment: CDR1 MDHEN and CDR2 SYDVKM. The CDR3 is 14 amino acids. The CDR3 DNA reads as TGTGCCAGCAGTCCCGGGGGGGGCTATCAGCCCCAGCATTTT. It yields the protein CASSPGGGYQPQHF.

This chain connects TRBV6-1 to TRBJ2-1; maybe TRBD1 (5 bases). Trimming took off 3 bases at V and 4 bases at J, with 7 bases between the two ends. CDR1 MNHNS and CDR2 SASEGT come from the germline V gene. The CDR3 consists of 13 residues. The CDR3 spells CASSDYRYNEQFF. The CDR3 DNA follows: TGTGCCAGCAGTGATTACAGGTACAATGAGCAGTTCTTC.

This clone was counted once. The genes are TRBV20-1 and TRBJ2-1; D not certain. Germline V gene lookup returns CDR1 DFQATT and CDR2 SNEGSKA (reference sequence). V shed 7 bases and J shed 4 bases, with 8 bases lying between them. The CDR3 covers 11 residues. The CDR3 sequence: CSERIYNEQFF. In nucleotides, the CDR3 is TGCAGTGAACGGATTTACAATGAGCAGTTCTTC.

As for this clone: Other DNA sequences from this sample encode an identical CDR3 as well. The V gene is TRBV6-6, the J gene TRBJ1-1, with D unresolved. This CDR3 is 13 amino acids long. CDR1 is MNHNY and CDR2 is SVGAGI in the germline V gene (reference sequence). The germline V and J ends were trimmed by 2 bases and 1 base, with 5 bases remaining between them. CDR3 nucleotide sequence: TGTGCCAGCAGTTACGGTGGGAACACTGAAGCTTTCTTT. Protein product: CASSYGGNTEAFF.

As concerns this clone: Other DNA sequences in this specimen translate into the identical CDR3. The J gene is TRBJ2-5, the V gene TRBV6-5; tentatively, D is TRBD2 (6 bases). CDR1 is MNHEY, CDR2 SVGAGI, per germline. The CDR3 loop spans 13 amino acids. V lost 2 bases, J lost 4 bases, and 8 bases lay in between. The CDR3 nucleotides read TGTGCCAGCAGTTACCTGGGAGGAGAGACCCAGTACTTC. It yields the protein CASSYLGGETQYF.

The V gene is TRBV20-1, the J gene TRBJ1-2, with D uncertain. Germline CDR1 DFQATT, CDR2 SNEGSKA (reference sequence). The CDR3 length is 11 residues. Deletions cut 3 bases from V and 7 bases from J, with 9 bases between. The CDR3 sequence: CSASLRVGYTF. CDR3 nucleotide sequence: TGCAGTGCTAGTCTCCGGGTTGGCTACACCTTC.

The gene calls are TRBV5-1 and TRBJ2-2; D is perhaps TRBD1 (6 bases). Germline values: CDR1 SGHRS, CDR2 YFSETQ. V lost 4 bases and J lost 4, with 17 bases in between. This CDR3 has 16 amino acids. This CDR3 reads CASSTLTGSGTGELFF. CDR3 nucleotides: TGCGCCAGCAGCACACTTACAGGGTCGGGCACCGGGGAGCTGTTTTTT.

The chain is built from TRBV11-2 and TRBJ2-7, with a possible D match to TRBD1 (6 bases). The CDR3 sequence is 16 residues long. Trimming took off 4 bases at V and 4 bases at J, with 20 bases between the two ends. Germline CDR1 SGHAT, CDR2 FQNNGV. The CDR3 coding sequence is TGTGCCAGCAGCTACTCCCTTTCCGGGACAAGATACGAGCAGTACTTC. Its translation is CASSYSLSGTRYEQYF.

A few counts support this clone. The chain carries TRBV27 and TRBJ2-7; 10 bases match TRBD2. The CDR3 runs to 15 residues. With V trimmed by 5 bases and J by 4 bases, 8 bases remained unmatched. Germline CDR1 MNHEY, CDR2 SMNVEV (reference sequence). The DNA for the CDR3 is TGTGCCAGCAGTCGATCGCTAGCGGGAGTTTACGAGCAGTACTTC. Its protein product is CASSRSLAGVYEQYF.